What follows are 8 T cell receptor beta chains derived from one specimen sequenced in a study of cytomegalovirus exposure and HLA in healthy donors. The PCR employed 60 Vbeta primers together with 13 Jbeta primers. TCRdb keeps only in-frame clones here, not all; method: immunoSEQ multiplex PCR. This sample has under 150,000 clones, with over 75% found just once. Sequencing input: PBMCs. The receptors stem from a woman aged 40-49 years in good health and CMV-seropositive.

This sequence joins TRBV5-4 and TRBJ2-7; D not certain. CDR1 and CDR2 (germline): SGHNT, YYREEE (reference sequence). Trimming cost V 4 bases and J 1 base, with 9 bases left between them. The CDR3 runs to 13 residues. The CDR3 reads CASSLPRSYEQYF. CDR3 DNA: TGTGCCAGCAGCCTCCCCCGGTCCTACGAGCAGTACTTC.

The chain has TRBV5-1 and TRBJ2-7, with 13 bases lining up with TRBD2. Germline lookup yields CDR1 SGHRS and CDR2 YFSETQ. Losses at the gene ends were 3 bases for V and 4 bases for J; bases not matched to a gene: 1. The CDR3 consists of 14 residues. The CDR3 nucleotides read TGCGCCAGCAGCTCACTAGCGGGAGGGTACGAGCAGTACTTC. This translates into CASSSLAGGYEQYF.

The V and J genes are TRBV6-1 and TRBJ2-1; tentatively, D is TRBD2 (7 bases). Trimming took off 1 base at V and 8 bases at J, with 15 bases between the two ends. The CDR3 covers 15 residues. Germline V gene data show CDR1 as MNHNS and CDR2 as SASEGT. The CDR3 is CASSEVVGGRDEQFF. CDR3 in DNA: TGTGCCAGCAGTGAAGTGGTGGGGGGGCGCGATGAGCAGTTCTTC.

For this clone: Distinct nucleotide sequences in the sample also encode this CDR3. CDR3 amino acids: CASSLVGGAYGYTF. Here the CDR3 DNA reads TGTGCCAGCAGCTTAGTAGGGGGGGCCTATGGCTACACCTTC. The gene calls are TRBV7-9 and TRBJ1-2; D is possibly TRBD1 (6 bases). The germline CDR1 and CDR2 sequences are SEHNR and FQNEAQ (reference sequence). V lost 1 base to trimming and J lost 4 bases, with 10 bases between them. The CDR3 runs 14 residues. Supplemented by reference TRBV7-9 and TRBJ1-2, the full variable domain reads DTGVSQNPRHKITKRGQNVTFRCDPISEHNRLYWYRQTLGQGPEFLTYFQNEAQLEKSRLLSDRFSAERPKGSFSTLEIQRTEQGDSAMYLCASSLVGGAYGYTFGSGTRLTVV.

The table lists this clone with a few counts. This chain uses TRBV2 with TRBJ1-2; 7 bases are shared with TRBD1. Germline V gives CDR1 SNHLY, CDR2 FYNNEI. The V and J ends lost 11 bases and 3 bases, in that order; junction bases with no gene match: 6. The CDR3 is 12 residues long. CDR3 nucleotides: TGTGCCGGCACCCAGGGGGACTATGGCTACACCTTC. Translating gives CAGTQGDYGYTF.

In this sample, this clone turned up a few times. V and J are TRBV6-1 and TRBJ2-7; 10 nucleotides line up with TRBD2. Looked up from germline, CDR1 is MNHNS and CDR2 is SASEGT. The CDR3 sequence is 15 residues long. The J segment lost 5 bases and the V segment lost 2 bases, leaving 6 bases of the junction unmatched. The CDR3 DNA follows: TGTGCCAGCAGTGAAATTGGACTAGCGGTCGACGAGCAGTACTTC. It translates to CASSEIGLAVDEQYF.

This chain connects TRBV6-5 to TRBJ2-1, with D possibly TRBD2 on 7 matching bases. Trimming took off 6 bases at V and 10 bases at J, with 19 bases between the two ends. This CDR3 spans 14 amino acids. Germline V gene lookup returns CDR1 MNHEY and CDR2 SVGAGI. The CDR3 nucleotides are TGTGCCAGCAGGTACCGGACAGCGGGGAGCGAGCAGTTCTTC. The encoded protein is CASRYRTAGSEQFF.

CDR3 loop: CASSPKAGGFTDTQYF. In nucleotides, the CDR3 is TGTGCCAGCAGCCCCAAAGCGGGAGGGTTCACAGATACGCAGTATTTT. V gene TRBV5-8 combines with J gene TRBJ2-3, with 10 positions matching TRBD2. The CDR3 totals 16 residues. After removal of 4 bases from V and 2 bases from J, the junction contained 7 bases not matched to a gene. The germline gives CDR1 SGHTS, CDR2 YDEGEE. Combining the CDR3 with reference TRBV5-8 and TRBJ2-3 gives the whole variable domain EAGVTQSPTHLIKTRGQQATLRCSPISGHTSVYWYQQALGLGLQFLLWYDEGEERNRGNFPPRFSGRQFPNYSSELNVNALELEDSALYLCASSPKAGGFTDTQYFGPGTRLTVL.